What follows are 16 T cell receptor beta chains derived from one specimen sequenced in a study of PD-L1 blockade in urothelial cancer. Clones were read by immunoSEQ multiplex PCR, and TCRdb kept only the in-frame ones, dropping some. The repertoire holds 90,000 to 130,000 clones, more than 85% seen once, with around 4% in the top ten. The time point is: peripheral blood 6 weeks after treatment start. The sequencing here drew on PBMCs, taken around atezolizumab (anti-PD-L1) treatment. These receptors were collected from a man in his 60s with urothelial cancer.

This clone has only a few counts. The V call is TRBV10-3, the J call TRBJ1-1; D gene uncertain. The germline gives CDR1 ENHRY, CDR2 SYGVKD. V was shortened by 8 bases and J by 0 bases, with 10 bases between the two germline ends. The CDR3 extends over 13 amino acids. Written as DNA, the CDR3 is TGTGCCATCCGGACGGACTTGAACACTGAAGCTTTCTTT. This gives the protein CAIRTDLNTEAFF.

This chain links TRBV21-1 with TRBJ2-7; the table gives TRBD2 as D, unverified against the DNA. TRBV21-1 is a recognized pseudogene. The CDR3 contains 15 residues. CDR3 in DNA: TGTGCCAGCCCACGCCGGGACTATGCGGCCTACGAGCAGTACTTC. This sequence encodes CASPRRDYAAYEQYF.

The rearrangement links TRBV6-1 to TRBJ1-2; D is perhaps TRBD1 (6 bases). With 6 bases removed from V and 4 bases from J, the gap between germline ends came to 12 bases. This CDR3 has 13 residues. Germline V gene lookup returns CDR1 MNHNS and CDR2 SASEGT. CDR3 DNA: TGTGCCAGCAGGAAGACAGGCCTCTATGGCTACACCTTC. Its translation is CASRKTGLYGYTF.

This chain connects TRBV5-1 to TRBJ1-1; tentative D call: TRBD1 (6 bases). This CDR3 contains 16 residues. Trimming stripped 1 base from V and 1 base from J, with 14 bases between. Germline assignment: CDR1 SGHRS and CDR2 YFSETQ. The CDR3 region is CASSLRRGEGNTEAFF. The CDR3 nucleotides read TGCGCCAGCAGCTTGCGCAGGGGCGAGGGGAACACTGAAGCTTTCTTT.

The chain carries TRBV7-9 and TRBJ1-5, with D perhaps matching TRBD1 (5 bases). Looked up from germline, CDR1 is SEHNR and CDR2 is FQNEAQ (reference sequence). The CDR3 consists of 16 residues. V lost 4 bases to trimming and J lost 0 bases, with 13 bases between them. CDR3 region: CASSSTLGHSNQPQHF. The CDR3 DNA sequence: TGTGCCAGCAGCTCCACCCTAGGACATAGCAATCAGCCCCAGCATTTT.

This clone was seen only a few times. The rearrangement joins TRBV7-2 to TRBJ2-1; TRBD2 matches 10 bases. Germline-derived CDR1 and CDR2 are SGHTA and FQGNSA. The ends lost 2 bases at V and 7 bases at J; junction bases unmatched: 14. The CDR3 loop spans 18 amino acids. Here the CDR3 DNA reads TGTGCCAGCAGCTTACCGGAGGGGCTAGCGGGAGAAGTAAATGAGCAGTTCTTC. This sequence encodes CASSLPEGLAGEVNEQFF. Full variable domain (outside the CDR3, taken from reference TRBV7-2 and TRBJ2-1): GAGVSQSPSNKVTEKGKDVELRCDPISGHTALYWYRQSLGQGLEFLIYFQGNSAPDKSGLPSDRFSAERTGGSVSTLTIQRTQQEDSAVYLCASSLPEGLAGEVNEQFFGPGTRLTVL.

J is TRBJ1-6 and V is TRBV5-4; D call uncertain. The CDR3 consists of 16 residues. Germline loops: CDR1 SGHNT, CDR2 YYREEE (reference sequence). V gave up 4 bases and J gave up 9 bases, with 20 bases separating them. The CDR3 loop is CASSAGKGGGSSPLHF. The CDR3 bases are TGTGCCAGCAGCGCCGGCAAAGGCGGAGGTAGTTCACCCCTCCACTTT.

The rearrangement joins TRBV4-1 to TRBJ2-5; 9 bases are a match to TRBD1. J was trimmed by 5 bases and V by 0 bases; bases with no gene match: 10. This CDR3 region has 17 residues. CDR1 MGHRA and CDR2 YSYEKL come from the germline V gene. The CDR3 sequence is CASSQDMTGGLIETQYF. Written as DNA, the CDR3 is TGCGCCAGCAGCCAAGATATGACAGGGGGACTGATCGAGACCCAGTACTTC.

CDR3 loop: CASSLRPSGRADTGELFF. The CDR3 DNA sequence: TGTGCCAGCAGTTTACGTCCTAGCGGGAGGGCAGACACCGGGGAGCTGTTTTTT. The chain links TRBV27 to TRBJ2-2; 12 bases line up with TRBD2. The ends lost 2 bases at V and 3 bases at J; junction bases unmatched: 7. The CDR3 totals 18 residues. CDR1 and CDR2 (germline): MNHEY, SMNVEV (reference sequence).

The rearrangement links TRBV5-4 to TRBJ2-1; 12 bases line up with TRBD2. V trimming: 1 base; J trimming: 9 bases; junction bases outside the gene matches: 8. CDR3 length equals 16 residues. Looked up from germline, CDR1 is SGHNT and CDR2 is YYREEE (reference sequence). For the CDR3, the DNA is TGTGCCAGCAGCTTGCCTAGCGGGAGGGCCTCGGGTGAGCAGTTCTTC. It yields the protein CASSLPSGRASGEQFF.

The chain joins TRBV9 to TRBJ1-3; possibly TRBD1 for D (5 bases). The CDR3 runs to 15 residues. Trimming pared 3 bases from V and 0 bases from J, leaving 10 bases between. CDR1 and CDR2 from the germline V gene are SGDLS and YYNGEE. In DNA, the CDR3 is TGTGCCAGCAGCGCGGGACTGAGCTCTGGAAACACCATATATTTT. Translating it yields CASSAGLSSGNTIYF.

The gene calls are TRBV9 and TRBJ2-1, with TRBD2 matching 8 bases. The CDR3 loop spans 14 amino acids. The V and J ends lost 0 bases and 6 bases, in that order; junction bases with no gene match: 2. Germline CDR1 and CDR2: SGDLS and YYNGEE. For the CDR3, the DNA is TGTGCCAGCAGCGTAGACGGGAGGGCCAATGAGCAGTTCTTC. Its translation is CASSVDGRANEQFF.

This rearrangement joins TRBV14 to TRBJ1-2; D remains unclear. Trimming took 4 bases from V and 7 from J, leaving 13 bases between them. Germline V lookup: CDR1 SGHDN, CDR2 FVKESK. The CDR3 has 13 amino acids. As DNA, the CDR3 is TGTGCCAGCAGCCCGGCGGTTCGTGGTGGCTACACCTTC. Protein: CASSPAVRGGYTF.

The CDR3 reads CASRLERGGGDTQYF. CDR3 nucleotides: TGCGCCAGCAGATTAGAGCGGGGGGGCGGAGATACGCAGTATTTT. The chain links TRBV5-1 to TRBJ2-3, with TRBD2 matching 10 bases. V lost 5 bases, J lost 5 bases, and 8 bases stayed unmatched. CDR1 SGHRS and CDR2 YFSETQ come from the germline V gene. This CDR3 is built from 15 residues.

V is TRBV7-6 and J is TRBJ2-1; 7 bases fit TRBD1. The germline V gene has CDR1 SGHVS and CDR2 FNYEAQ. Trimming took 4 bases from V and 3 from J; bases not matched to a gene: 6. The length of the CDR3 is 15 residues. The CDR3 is CASSSRDRGYNEQFF. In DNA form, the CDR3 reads TGTGCCAGCAGCTCCCGGGACAGAGGCTACAATGAGCAGTTCTTC. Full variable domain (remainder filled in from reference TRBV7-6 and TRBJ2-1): GAGVSQSPRYKVTKRGQDVALRCDPISGHVSLYWYRQALGQGPEFLTYFNYEAQQDKSGLPNDRFSAERPEGSISTLTIQRTEQRDSAMYRCASSSRDRGYNEQFFGPGTRLTVL.

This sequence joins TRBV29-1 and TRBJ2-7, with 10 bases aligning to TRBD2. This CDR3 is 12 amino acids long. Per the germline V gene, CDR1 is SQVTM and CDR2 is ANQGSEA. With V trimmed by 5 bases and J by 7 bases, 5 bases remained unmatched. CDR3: CSVNSGGWEQYF. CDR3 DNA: TGCAGCGTTAATAGCGGGGGGTGGGAGCAGTACTTC.